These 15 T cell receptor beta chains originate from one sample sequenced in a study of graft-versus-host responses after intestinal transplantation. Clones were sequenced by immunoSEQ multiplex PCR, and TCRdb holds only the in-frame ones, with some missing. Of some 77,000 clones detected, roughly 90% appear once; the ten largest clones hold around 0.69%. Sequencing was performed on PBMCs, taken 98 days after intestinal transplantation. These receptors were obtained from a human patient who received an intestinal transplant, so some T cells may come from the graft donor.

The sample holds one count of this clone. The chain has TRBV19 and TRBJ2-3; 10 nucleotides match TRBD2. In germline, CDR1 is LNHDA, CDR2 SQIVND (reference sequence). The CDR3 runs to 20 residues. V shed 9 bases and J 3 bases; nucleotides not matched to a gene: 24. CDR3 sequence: CASLGPVGDGLAGDTDTQYF. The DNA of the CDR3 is TGTGCCAGCCTGGGTCCGGTCGGGGACGGGCTAGCGGGAGATACAGATACGCAGTATTTT.

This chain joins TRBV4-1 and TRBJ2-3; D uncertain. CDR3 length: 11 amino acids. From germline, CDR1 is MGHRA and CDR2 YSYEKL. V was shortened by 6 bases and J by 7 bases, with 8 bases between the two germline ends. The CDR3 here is CASRGVYTQYF. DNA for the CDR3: TGCGCCAGCAGGGGTGTATATACGCAGTATTTT.

The CDR3 DNA reads TGCGCCAGCAGCGCCCTGACAGGGCTGAACAAGGGGTTAATAAATGAGCAGTTCTTC. Translating gives CASSALTGLNKGLINEQFF. The genes are TRBV4-1 and TRBJ2-1; TRBD1 aligns across 7 bases. Per the germline V gene, CDR1 is MGHRA and CDR2 is YSYEKL. The CDR3 is 19 residues long. Trimming cost V 5 bases and J 7 bases; bases outside gene matches: 23.

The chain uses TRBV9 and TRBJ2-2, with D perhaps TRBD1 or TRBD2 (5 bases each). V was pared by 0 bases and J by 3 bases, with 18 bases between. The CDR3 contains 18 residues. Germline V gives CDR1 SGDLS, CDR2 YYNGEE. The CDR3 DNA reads TGTGCCAGCAGCGTAGGGGGACCCACCAGAGGGCACACCGGGGAGCTGTTTTTT. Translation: CASSVGGPTRGHTGELFF. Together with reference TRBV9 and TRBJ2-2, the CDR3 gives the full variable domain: DSGVTQTPKHLITATGQRVTLRCSPRSGDLSVYWYQQSLDQGLQFLIQYYNGEERAKGNILERFSAQQFPDLHSELNLSSLELGDSALYFCASSVGGPTRGHTGELFFGEGSRLTVL.

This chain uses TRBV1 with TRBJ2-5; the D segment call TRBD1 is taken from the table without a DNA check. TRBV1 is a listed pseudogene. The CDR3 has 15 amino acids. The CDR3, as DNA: TGCACCAGCAGCCAAGATCAGGCCGACGAAGAGACCCAGTACTTC. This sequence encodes CTSSQDQADEETQYF.

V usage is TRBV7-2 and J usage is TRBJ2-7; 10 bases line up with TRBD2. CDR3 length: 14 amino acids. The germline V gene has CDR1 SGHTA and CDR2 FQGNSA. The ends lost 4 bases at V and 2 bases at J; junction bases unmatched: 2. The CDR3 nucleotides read TGTGCCAGCAGCTCCGGACTAGCGGCCTACGAGCAGTACTTC. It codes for CASSSGLAAYEQYF.

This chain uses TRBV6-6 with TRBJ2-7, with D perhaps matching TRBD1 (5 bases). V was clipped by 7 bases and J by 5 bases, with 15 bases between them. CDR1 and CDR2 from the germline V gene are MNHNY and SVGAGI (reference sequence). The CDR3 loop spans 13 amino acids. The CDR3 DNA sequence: TGTGCCAGCACCCCCGCAGGGCTCGACGAGCAGTACTTC. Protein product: CASTPAGLDEQYF.

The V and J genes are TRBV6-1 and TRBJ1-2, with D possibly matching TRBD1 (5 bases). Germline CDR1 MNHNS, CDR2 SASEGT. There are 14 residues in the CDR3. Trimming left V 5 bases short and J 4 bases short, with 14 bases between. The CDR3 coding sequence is TGTGCCAGCAGTCGGACACTCGACAGCTATGGCTACACCTTC. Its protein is CASSRTLDSYGYTF.

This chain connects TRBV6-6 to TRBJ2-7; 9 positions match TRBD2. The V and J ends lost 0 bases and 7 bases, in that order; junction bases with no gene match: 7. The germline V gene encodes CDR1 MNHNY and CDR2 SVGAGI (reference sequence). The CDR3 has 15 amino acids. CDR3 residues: CASSYSLRGGWEQYF. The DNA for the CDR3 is TGTGCCAGCAGTTACTCCCTGCGGGGGGGCTGGGAGCAGTACTTC.

The CDR3 bases are TGTGCCAGCAGCGCAGTCCCTAAAGAGACCCAGTACTTC. This gives the protein CASSAVPKETQYF. The chain links TRBV7-6 to TRBJ2-5; unclear D gene. This CDR3 has 13 amino acids. Germline-derived CDR1 and CDR2 are SGHVS and FNYEAQ. Trimming left V 5 bases short and J 3 bases short, with 10 bases between.

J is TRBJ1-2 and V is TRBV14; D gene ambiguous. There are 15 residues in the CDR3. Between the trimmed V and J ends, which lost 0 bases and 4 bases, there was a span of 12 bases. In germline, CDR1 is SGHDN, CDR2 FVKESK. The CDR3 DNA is TGTGCCAGCAGCCAAGAAAGACGGCCCGGCTATGGCTACACCTTC. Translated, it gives CASSQERRPGYGYTF. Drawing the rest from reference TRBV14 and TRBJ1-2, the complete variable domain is EAGVTQFPSHSVIEKGQTVTLRCDPISGHDNLYWYRRVMGKEIKFLLHFVKESKQDESGMPNNRFLAERTGGTYSTLKVQPAELEDSGVYFCASSQERRPGYGYTFGSGTRLTVV.

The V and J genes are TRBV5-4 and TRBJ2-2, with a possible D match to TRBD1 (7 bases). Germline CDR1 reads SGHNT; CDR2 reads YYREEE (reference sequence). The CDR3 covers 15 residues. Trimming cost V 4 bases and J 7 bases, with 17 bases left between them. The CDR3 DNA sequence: TGTGCCAGCAGCCGTATTGGAGGGGGCAGCGGGGAGCTGTTTTTT. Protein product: CASSRIGGGSGELFF. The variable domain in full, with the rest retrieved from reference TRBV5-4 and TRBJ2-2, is ETGVTQSPTHLIKTRGQQVTLRCSSQSGHNTVSWYQQALGQGPQFIFQYYREEENGRGNFPPRFSGLQFPNYSSELNVNALELDDSALYLCASSRIGGGSGELFFGEGSRLTVL.

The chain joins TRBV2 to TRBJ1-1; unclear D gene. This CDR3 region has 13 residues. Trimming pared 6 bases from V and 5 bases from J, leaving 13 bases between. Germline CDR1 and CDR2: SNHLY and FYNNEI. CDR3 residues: CASRGAAGTEAFF. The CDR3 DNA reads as TGTGCCAGCAGGGGCGCCGCGGGAACTGAAGCTTTCTTT. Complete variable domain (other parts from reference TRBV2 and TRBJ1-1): EPEVTQTPSHQVTQMGQEVILRCVPISNHLYFYWYRQILGQKVEFLVSFYNNEISEKSEIFDDQFSVERPDGSNFTLKIRSTKLEDSAMYFCASRGAAGTEAFFGQGTRLTVV.

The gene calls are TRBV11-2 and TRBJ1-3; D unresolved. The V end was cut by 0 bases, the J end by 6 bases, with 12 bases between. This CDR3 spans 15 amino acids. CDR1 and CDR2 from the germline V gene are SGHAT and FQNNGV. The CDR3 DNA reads TGTGCCAGCAGCTTAGATCGAGGGAGAGAAAACACCATATATTTT. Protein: CASSLDRGRENTIYF.

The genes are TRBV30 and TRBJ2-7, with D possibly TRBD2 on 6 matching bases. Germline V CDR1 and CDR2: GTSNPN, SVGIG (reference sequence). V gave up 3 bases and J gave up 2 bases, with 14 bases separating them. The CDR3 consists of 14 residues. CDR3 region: CAWRGREVPYEQYF. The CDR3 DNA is TGTGCCTGGAGAGGAAGGGAGGTTCCCTACGAGCAGTACTTC. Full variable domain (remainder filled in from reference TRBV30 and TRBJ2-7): SQTIHQWPATLVQPVGSPLSLECTVEGTSNPNLYWYRQAAGRGLQLLFYSVGIGQISSEVPQNLSASRPQDRQFILSSKKLLLSDSGFYLCAWRGREVPYEQYFGPGTRLTVT.